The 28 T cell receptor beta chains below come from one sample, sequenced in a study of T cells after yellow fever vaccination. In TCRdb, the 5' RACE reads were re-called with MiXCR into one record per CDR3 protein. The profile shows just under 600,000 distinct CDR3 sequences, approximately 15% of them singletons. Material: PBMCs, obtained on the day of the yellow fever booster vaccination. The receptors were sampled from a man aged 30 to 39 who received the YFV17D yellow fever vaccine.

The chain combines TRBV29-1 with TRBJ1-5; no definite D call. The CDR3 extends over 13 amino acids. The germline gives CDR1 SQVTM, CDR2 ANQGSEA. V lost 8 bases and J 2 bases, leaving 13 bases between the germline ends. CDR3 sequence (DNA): TGCAGCACCGGCGGCGGGGGCAATCAGCCCCAGCATTTT. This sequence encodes CSTGGGGNQPQHF.

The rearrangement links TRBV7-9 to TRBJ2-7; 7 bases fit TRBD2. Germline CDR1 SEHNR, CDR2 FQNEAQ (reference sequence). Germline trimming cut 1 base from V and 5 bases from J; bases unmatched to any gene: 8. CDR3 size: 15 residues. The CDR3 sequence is CASSLDGAGVDEQYF. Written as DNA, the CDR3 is TGTGCCAGCAGCTTAGACGGGGCGGGGGTTGACGAGCAGTACTTC.

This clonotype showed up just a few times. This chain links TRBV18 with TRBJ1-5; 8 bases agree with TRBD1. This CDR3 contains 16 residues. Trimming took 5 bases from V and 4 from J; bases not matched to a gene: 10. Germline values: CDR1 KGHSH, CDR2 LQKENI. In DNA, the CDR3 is TGTGCCAGCTCATCTGACCGTGGGACAGGTAATCAGCCCCAGCATTTT. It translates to CASSSDRGTGNQPQHF. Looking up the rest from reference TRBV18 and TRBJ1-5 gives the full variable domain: NAGVMQNPRHLVRRRGQEARLRCSPMKGHSHVYWYRQLPEEGLKFMVYLQKENIIDESGMPKERFSAEFPKEGPSILRIQQVVRGDSAAYFCASSSDRGTGNQPQHFGDGTRLSIL.

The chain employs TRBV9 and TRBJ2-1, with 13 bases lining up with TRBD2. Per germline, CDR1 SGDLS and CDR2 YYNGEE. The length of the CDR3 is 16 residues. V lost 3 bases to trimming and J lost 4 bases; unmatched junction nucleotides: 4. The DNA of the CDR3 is TGTGCCAGCAGCGCCCTGGGACTAGCGGGATACAATGAGCAGTTCTTC. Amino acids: CASSALGLAGYNEQFF.

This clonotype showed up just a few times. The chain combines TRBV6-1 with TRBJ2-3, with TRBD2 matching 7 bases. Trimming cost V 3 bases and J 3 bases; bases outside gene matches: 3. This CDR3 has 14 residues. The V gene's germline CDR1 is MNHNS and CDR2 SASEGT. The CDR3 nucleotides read TGTGCCAGCAGTGAGTTGGGAGGGACAGATACGCAGTATTTT. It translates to CASSELGGTDTQYF.

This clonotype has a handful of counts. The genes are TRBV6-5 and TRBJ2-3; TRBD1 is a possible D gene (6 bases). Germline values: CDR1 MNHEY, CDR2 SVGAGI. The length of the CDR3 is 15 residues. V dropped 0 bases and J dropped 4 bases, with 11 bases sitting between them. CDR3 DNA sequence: TGTGCCAGCAGTTACTCGAACAGGGTAGCAGATACGCAGTATTTT. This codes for CASSYSNRVADTQYF.

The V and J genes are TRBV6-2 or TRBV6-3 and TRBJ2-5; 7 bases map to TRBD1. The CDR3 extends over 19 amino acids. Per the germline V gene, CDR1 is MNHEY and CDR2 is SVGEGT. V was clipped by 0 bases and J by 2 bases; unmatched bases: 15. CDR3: CASSYSRDSSTQRQETQYF. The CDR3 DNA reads TGTGCCAGCAGTTACTCTAGGGACAGTTCAACCCAGCGGCAAGAGACCCAGTACTTC.

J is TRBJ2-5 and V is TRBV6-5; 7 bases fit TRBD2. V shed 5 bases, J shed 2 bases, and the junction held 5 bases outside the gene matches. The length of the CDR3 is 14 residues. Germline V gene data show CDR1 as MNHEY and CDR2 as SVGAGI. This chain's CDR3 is CASSHTSEQETQYF. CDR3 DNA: TGTGCCAGCAGTCACACTAGCGAACAAGAGACCCAGTACTTC.

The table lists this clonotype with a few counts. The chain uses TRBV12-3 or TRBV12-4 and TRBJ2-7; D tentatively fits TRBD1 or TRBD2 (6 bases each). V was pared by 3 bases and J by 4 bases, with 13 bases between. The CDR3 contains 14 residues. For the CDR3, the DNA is TGTGCCAGCAGTTTGGCGGGACAACTTTACGAGCAGTACTTC. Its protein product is CASSLAGQLYEQYF.

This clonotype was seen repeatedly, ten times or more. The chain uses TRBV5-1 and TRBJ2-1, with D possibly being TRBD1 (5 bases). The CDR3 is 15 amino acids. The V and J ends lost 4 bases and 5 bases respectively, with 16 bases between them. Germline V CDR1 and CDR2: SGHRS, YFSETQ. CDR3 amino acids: CASSPSGRLDNEQFF. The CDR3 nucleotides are TGCGCCAGCAGCCCCTCAGGGCGCTTAGACAATGAGCAGTTCTTC.

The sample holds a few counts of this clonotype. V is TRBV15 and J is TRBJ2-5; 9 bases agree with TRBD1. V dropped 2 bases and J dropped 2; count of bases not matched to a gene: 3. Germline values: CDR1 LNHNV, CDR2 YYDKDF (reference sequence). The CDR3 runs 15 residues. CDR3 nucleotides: TGTGCCACCAGCAGACAGACAGGGGGGCAAGAGACCCAGTACTTC. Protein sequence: CATSRQTGGQETQYF.

The CDR3 nucleotides read TGCAGCGTTGGCCCCGAGGGAGCAGATACGCAGTATTTT. As protein: CSVGPEGADTQYF. This chain connects TRBV29-1 to TRBJ2-3; possible D gene TRBD2, 5 bases. Germline V gene data show CDR1 as SQVTM and CDR2 as ANQGSEA. This CDR3 has 13 amino acids. The V end was cut by 4 bases, the J end by 4 bases, with 12 bases between.

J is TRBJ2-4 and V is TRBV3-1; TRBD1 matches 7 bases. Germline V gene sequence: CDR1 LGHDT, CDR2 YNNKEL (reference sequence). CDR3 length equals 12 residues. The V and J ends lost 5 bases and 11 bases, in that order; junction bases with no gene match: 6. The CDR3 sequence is CASSLGQWVQYF. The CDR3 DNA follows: TGTGCCAGCAGCTTGGGACAGTGGGTTCAGTACTTC.

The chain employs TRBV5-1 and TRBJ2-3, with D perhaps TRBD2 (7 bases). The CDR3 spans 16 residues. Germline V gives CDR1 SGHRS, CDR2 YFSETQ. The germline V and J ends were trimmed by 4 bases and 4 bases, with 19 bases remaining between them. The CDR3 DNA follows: TGCGCCAGCAGCCTTTCGGGGGGCGACTTCCCAGATACGCAGTATTTT. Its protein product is CASSLSGGDFPDTQYF.

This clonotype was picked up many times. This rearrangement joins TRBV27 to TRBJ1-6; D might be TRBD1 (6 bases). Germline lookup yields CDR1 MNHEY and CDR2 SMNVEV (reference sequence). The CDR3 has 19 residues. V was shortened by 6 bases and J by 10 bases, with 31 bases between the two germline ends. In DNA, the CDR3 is TGTGCCAGCAGACCTAGGAGGGGGTCGGGGGGCTCGAACCGCTCACCCCTCCACTTT. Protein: CASRPRRGSGGSNRSPLHF.

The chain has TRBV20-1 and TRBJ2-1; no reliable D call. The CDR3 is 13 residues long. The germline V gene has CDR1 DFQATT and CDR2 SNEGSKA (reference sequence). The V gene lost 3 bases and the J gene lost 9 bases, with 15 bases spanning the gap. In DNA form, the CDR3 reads TGCAGTGCTAGCGGCCACCAGACCTTTGAGCAGTTCTTC. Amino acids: CSASGHQTFEQFF.

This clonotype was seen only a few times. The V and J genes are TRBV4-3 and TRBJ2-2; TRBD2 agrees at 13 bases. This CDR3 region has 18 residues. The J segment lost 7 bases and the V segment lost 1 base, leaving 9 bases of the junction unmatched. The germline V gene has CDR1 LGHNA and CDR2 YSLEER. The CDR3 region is CASSQVVLAGGPDGELFF. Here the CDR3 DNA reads TGCGCCAGCAGCCAAGTTGTACTAGCGGGAGGGCCCGACGGGGAGCTGTTTTTT.

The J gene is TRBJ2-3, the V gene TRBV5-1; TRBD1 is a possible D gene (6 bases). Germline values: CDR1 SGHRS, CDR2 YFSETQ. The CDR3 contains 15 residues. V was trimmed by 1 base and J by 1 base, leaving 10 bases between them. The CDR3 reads CASSLTRTGTDTQYF. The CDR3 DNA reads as TGCGCCAGCAGCTTGACCCGGACAGGCACAGATACGCAGTATTTT.

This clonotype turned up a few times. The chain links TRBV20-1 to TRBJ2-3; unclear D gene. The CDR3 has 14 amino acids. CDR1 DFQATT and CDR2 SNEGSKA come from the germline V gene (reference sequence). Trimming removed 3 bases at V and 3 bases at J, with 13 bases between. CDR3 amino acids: CSASDGSLTDTQYF. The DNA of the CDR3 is TGCAGTGCTAGTGACGGGTCCCTGACAGATACGCAGTATTTT.

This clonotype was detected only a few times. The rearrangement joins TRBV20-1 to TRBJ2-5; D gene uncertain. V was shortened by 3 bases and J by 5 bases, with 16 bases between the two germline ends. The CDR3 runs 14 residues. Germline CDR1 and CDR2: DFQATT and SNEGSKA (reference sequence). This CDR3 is CSASGPEVGETQYF. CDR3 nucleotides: TGCAGTGCTAGCGGCCCAGAGGTTGGGGAGACCCAGTACTTC.

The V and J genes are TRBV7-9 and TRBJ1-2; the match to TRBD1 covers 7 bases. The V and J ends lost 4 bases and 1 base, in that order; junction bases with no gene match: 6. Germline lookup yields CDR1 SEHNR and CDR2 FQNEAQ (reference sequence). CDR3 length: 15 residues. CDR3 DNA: TGTGCCAGCAGCTCGACAGGGACACTTAACTATGGCTACACCTTC. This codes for CASSSTGTLNYGYTF.

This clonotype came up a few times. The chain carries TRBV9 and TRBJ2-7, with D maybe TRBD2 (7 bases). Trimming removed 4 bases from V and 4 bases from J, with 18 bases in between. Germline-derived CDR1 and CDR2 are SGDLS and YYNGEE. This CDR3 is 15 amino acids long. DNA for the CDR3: TGTGCCAGCAGCCCTTGGAGGGGGGGAGCGTACGAGCAGTACTTC. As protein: CASSPWRGGAYEQYF.

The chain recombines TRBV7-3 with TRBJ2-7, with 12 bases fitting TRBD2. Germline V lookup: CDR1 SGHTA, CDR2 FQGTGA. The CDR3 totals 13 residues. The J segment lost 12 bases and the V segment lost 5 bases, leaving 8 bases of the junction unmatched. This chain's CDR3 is CASSQLAGGRTYF. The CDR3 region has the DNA TGTGCCAGCAGCCAACTAGCGGGAGGCCGGACGTACTTC.

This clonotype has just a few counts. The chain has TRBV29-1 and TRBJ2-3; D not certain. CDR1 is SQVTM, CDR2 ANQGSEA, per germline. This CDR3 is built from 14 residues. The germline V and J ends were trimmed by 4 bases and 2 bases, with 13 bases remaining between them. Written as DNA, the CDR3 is TGCAGCGTTGGAGTGCCTCCCACCACAGATACGCAGTATTTT. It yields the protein CSVGVPPTTDTQYF.

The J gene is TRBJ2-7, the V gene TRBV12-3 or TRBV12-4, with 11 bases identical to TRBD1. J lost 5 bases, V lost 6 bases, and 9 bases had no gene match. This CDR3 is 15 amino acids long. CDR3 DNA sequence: TGTGCCAGCAGCATCCGGGGACAGGGGGGGAACGAGCAGTACTTC. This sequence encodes CASSIRGQGGNEQYF.

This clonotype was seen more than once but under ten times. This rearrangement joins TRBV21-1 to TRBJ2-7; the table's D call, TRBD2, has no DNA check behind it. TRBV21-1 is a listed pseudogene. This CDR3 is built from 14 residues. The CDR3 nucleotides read TGTGCCAGCGGAGATAGCGGGAGAGAAGGCGAGCAGTACTTC. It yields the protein CASGDSGREGEQYF.

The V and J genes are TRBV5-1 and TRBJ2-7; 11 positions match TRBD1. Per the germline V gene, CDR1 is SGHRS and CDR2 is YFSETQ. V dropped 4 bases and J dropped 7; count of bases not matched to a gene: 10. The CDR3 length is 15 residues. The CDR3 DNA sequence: TGCGCCAGCAGCATTGCAGGACAGGGGGCTGGAGAGCAGTACTTC. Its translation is CASSIAGQGAGEQYF.

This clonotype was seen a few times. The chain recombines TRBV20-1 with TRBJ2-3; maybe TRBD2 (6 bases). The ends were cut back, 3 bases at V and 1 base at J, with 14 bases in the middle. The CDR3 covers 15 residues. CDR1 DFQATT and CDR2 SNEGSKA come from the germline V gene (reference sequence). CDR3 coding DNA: TGCAGTGCTAGGAAGTGGGAGGTCGGCACAGATACGCAGTATTTT. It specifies CSARKWEVGTDTQYF.